The 23 T cell receptor beta chains below were found in one sample sequenced in a study of blood T cell repertoires in COVID-19. Generated by immunoSEQ multiplex PCR, the TCRdb table keeps only in-frame clones and is missing some. The table has under 90,000 clones, around nine tenths seen once; the top ten hold less than 3%. What was sequenced was peripheral blood. These receptors all stem from a man in his 70s with active or convalescent COVID-19.

The rearrangement uses TRBV2 and TRBJ1-1; tentative D call: TRBD1 (6 bases). CDR3 length: 16 residues. The V end was cut by 4 bases, the J end by 5 bases, with 20 bases between. Per the germline V gene, CDR1 is SNHLY and CDR2 is FYNNEI. CDR3 DNA sequence: TGTGCCAGCAGTGGGGGGACATTAGTTGCGTCTACTGAAGCTTTCTTT. This encodes CASSGGTLVASTEAFF.

This clone was seen only a few times. The V call is TRBV4-2, the J call TRBJ2-7; maybe TRBD2 (6 bases). The CDR3 is made up of 14 amino acids. The germline CDR1 and CDR2 sequences are LGHNA and YNFKEQ. The V end was cut by 3 bases, the J end by 7 bases, with 16 bases between. This CDR3 reads CASSQPGTRGEQYF. As DNA, the CDR3 is TGTGCCAGCAGCCAGCCCGGGACCCGGGGGGAGCAGTACTTC.

The chain has TRBV30 and TRBJ1-1, with a possible D match to TRBD1 (5 bases). V lost 4 bases to trimming and J lost 0 bases, with 6 bases between them. Germline CDR1 reads GTSNPN; CDR2 reads SVGIG (reference sequence). The CDR3 length is 12 residues. The CDR3 sequence: CAWIQVNTEAFF. The CDR3 nucleotides read TGTGCCTGGATACAGGTGAACACTGAAGCTTTCTTT.

With regard to this clone: Germline is not matched at one junction end, which may reflect a read error. V usage is TRBV14 and J usage is TRBJ1-1; D gene ambiguous. CDR1 SGHDN and CDR2 FVKESK come from the germline V gene. This CDR3 is built from 12 residues. CDR3 in DNA: TGTGCCAGCAGCCCTTATTACACTAAAGCTTTCTTT. As protein: CASSPYYTKAFF.

V is TRBV5-4 and J is TRBJ2-7; TRBD1 matches at 10 bases. The length of the CDR3 is 16 residues. Germline V gene lookup returns CDR1 SGHNT and CDR2 YYREEE (reference sequence). V lost 4 bases to trimming and J lost 5 bases; unmatched junction nucleotides: 12. CDR3 sequence: CASSARDRGGKDEQYF. The CDR3 nucleotides read TGTGCCAGCAGCGCCCGGGACAGGGGCGGGAAGGACGAGCAGTACTTC.

This clone was recorded only once. The chain joins TRBV7-2 to TRBJ1-1, with 8 bases that match TRBD1. The CDR3 runs 15 residues. J lost 4 bases, V lost 5 bases, and 9 bases had no gene match. Germline values: CDR1 SGHTA, CDR2 FQGNSA. The DNA for the CDR3 is TGTGCCAGCAGCACGCGCCAGGGGGCGGGCACTGAAGCTTTCTTT. It translates to CASSTRQGAGTEAFF.

The rearrangement links TRBV7-2 to TRBJ1-2; TRBD1 agrees at 10 bases. Germline CDR1 reads SGHTA; CDR2 reads FQGNSA. The CDR3 runs to 16 residues. V lost 2 bases to trimming and J lost 6 bases; unmatched junction nucleotides: 9. CDR3 residues: CASSLPRTGGGDGYTF. CDR3 nucleotide sequence: TGTGCCAGCAGCTTACCCCGGACAGGGGGAGGGGATGGCTACACCTTC.

This chain uses TRBV29-1 with TRBJ1-2; 8 bases are shared with TRBD1. The ends lost 5 bases at V and 1 base at J; junction bases unmatched: 21. The CDR3 sequence is 19 residues long. Germline V CDR1 and CDR2: SQVTM, ANQGSEA. This chain's CDR3 is CSVLRRGQGRQVYNYGYTF. The CDR3 DNA reads as TGCAGCGTTCTCCGAAGAGGACAGGGACGACAGGTTTATAACTATGGCTACACCTTC.

On this clone itself: This sample includes further DNA sequences coding for the same CDR3. The J gene is TRBJ2-2, the V gene TRBV3-1 (or the pseudogene TRBV3-2); D remains ambiguous. The CDR3 has 13 residues. CDR1 LGHDT and CDR2 YNNKEL come from the germline V gene (reference sequence). Trimming removed 3 bases at V and 4 bases at J, with 6 bases between. The CDR3 nucleotides read TGTGCCAGCAGCCAGCTATTCACCGGGGAGCTGTTTTTT. The encoded protein is CASSQLFTGELFF.

The V gene is TRBV5-1, the J gene TRBJ1-1; D is ambiguous. Germline CDR1 is SGHRS and CDR2 is YFSETQ. Trimming removed 0 bases at V and 5 bases at J, with 14 bases between. This CDR3 spans 15 amino acids. The CDR3 spells CASSLVGDPGTEAFF. As DNA, the CDR3 is TGCGCCAGCAGCTTGGTAGGCGATCCGGGAACTGAAGCTTTCTTT.

The table lists this clone with a count of one. The V call is TRBV2, the J call TRBJ1-1; TRBD1 is a possible D gene (6 bases). The germline V gene has CDR1 SNHLY and CDR2 FYNNEI. V was shortened by 6 bases and J by 3 bases, with 14 bases between the two germline ends. The CDR3 consists of 14 residues. Here the CDR3 DNA reads TGTGCCAGCAGCAAACAGGGTGGGCACACTGAAGCTTTCTTT. Its protein product is CASSKQGGHTEAFF. The full variable domain, in which reference TRBV2 and TRBJ1-1 provide the parts outside the CDR3, is EPEVTQTPSHQVTQMGQEVILRCVPISNHLYFYWYRQILGQKVEFLVSFYNNEISEKSEIFDDQFSVERPDGSNFTLKIRSTKLEDSAMYFCASSKQGGHTEAFFGQGTRLTVV.

V gene TRBV25-1 combines with J gene TRBJ1-2; D call uncertain. V gave up 9 bases and J gave up 5 bases, with 16 bases separating them. Germline CDR1 reads MGHDK; CDR2 reads SYGVNS. The CDR3 contains 13 residues. CDR3: CASLGIGSYGYTF. The DNA for the CDR3 is TGTGCCAGTTTAGGGATCGGGAGTTATGGCTACACCTTC.

The V call is TRBV19, the J call TRBJ2-7; a weak D match, TRBD1 (6 bases). Trimming took off 4 bases at V and 2 bases at J, with 15 bases between the two ends. Looked up from germline, CDR1 is LNHDA and CDR2 is SQIVND (reference sequence). The CDR3 runs to 15 residues. CDR3 amino acids: CASSNFGTNTYEQYF. The CDR3 coding sequence is TGTGCCAGTAGTAATTTTGGGACAAACACCTACGAGCAGTACTTC. The whole variable domain, filled in from reference TRBV19 and TRBJ2-7, reads DGGITQSPKYLFRKEGQNVTLSCEQNLNHDAMYWYRQDPGQGLRLIYYSQIVNDFQKGDIAEGYSVSREKKESFPLTVTSAQKNPTAFYLCASSNFGTNTYEQYFGPGTRLTVT.

The gene calls are TRBV28 and TRBJ1-6, with 9 bases lining up with TRBD1. The CDR3 sequence is 13 residues long. Unmatched junction bases numbered 1, after V lost 6 bases and J lost 7 bases. Per the germline V gene, CDR1 is MDHEN and CDR2 is SYDVKM. DNA of the CDR3: TGTGCCAGCAGGGACAGGGGCAATTCACCCCTCCACTTT. As protein: CASRDRGNSPLHF.

Comment on this clone: The junction departs from the called germline gene at one end, perhaps through a read error. The same CDR3 also results from other DNA sequences found in this sample. CDR3 in DNA: TGCAGCGTAGAAGGGGGGCTAGAGACCCAGTACTTC. This sequence encodes CSVEGGLETQYF. The chain carries TRBV29-1 and TRBJ2-5; D possibly matches TRBD1 or TRBD2 (6 bases each). Germline assignment: CDR1 SQVTM and CDR2 ANQGSEA. The CDR3 has 12 amino acids.

The chain carries TRBV29-1 and TRBJ1-1; 7 nucleotides agree with TRBD1. J was trimmed by 4 bases and V by 7 bases; bases with no gene match: 9. The germline V gene encodes CDR1 SQVTM and CDR2 ANQGSEA. This CDR3 is built from 13 residues. The CDR3 DNA reads TGCAGCGCCAGCTCGGGACAGTCCACTGAAGCTTTCTTT. Translation: CSASSGQSTEAFF.

The chain uses TRBV5-6 and TRBJ2-5; tentatively, D is TRBD2 (5 bases). Per the germline V gene, CDR1 is SGHDT and CDR2 is YYEEEE. This CDR3 comprises 14 residues. V lost 2 bases and J 2 bases, leaving 10 bases between the germline ends. The CDR3 here is CASSLVGLQETQYF. The CDR3 nucleotides are TGTGCCAGCAGCTTAGTAGGACTTCAAGAGACCCAGTACTTC.

The V gene is TRBV21-1, the J gene TRBJ1-1. TRBV21-1 is described as a pseudogene. The CDR3 extends over 12 amino acids. The DNA of the CDR3 is TGTGCCAGCAGCAAAGCGGGGGAGGGAGCTTTCTTT. Amino acids: CASSKAGEGAFF.

The V call is TRBV9, the J call TRBJ2-1; D may be TRBD2 (6 bases). V lost 4 bases and J 10 bases, leaving 15 bases between the germline ends. CDR3 length equals 13 residues. Germline V gene sequence: CDR1 SGDLS, CDR2 YYNGEE. The CDR3 DNA follows: TGTGCCAGCAGCTTTAGCGAGGGAGGCGAGCAGTTCTTC. It translates to CASSFSEGGEQFF.

The V and J genes are TRBV10-3 and TRBJ1-5, with 10 bases identical to TRBD1. Germline loops: CDR1 ENHRY, CDR2 SYGVKD. CDR3 length: 14 residues. V trimming: 6 bases; J trimming: 4 bases; junction bases outside the gene matches: 3. In DNA, the CDR3 is TGTGCCATCAGCCCGGGACAGGGGAATCAGCCCCAGCATTTT. Its translation: CAISPGQGNQPQHF.

The V call is TRBV2, the J call TRBJ1-2; 11 bases are shared with TRBD1. CDR3 length: 18 residues. J was trimmed by 1 base and V by 7 bases; bases with no gene match: 14. Germline V gene data show CDR1 as SNHLY and CDR2 as FYNNEI. For the CDR3, the DNA is TGTGCCAGCATCAGGGACCGGGGGACAGGGGGAAATAACTATGGCTACACCTTC. Translation gives CASIRDRGTGGNNYGYTF.

The genes are TRBV6-1 and TRBJ1-2; tentative D call: TRBD1 (6 bases). V lost 7 bases and J 7 bases, leaving 22 bases between the germline ends. CDR3 length: 15 residues. The germline CDR1 and CDR2 sequences are MNHNS and SASEGT. As DNA, the CDR3 is TGTGCCAGCAATCCGACAGGAAAGGACGGTGGTGGCTACACCTTC. Its protein is CASNPTGKDGGGYTF.

The chain carries TRBV9 and TRBJ2-5, with D possibly being TRBD2 (6 bases). CDR3 length: 15 amino acids. V lost 1 base, J lost 4 bases, and 14 bases lay in between. In germline, CDR1 is SGDLS, CDR2 YYNGEE. The CDR3 nucleotides read TGTGCCAGCAGCGTAAACGTCGGGAGAGGAGAGACCCAGTACTTC. Protein sequence: CASSVNVGRGETQYF.